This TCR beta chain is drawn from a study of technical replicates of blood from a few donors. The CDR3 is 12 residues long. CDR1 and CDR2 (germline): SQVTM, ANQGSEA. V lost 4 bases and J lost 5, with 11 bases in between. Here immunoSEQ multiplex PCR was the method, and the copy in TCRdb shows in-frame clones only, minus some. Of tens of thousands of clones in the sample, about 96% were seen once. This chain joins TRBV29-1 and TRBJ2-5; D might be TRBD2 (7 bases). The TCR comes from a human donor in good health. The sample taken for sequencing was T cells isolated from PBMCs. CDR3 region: CSVGGGRETQYF. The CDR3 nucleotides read TGCAGCGTTGGGGGGGGCAGGGAGACCCAGTACTTC.